This TCR beta chain was found in a study of shared clonotypes between healthy human individuals. Study outcomes and limitations: Generation of non-shared clonotypes was less probable than generation of clonotypes shared by all four donors. The diversity represented, both genetic and in exposure history, was limited by few donors.

Naive CD8 populations comprised CD45RO-negative cells positively selected for CCR7, excluding terminally differentiated effector memory CD45RA+ cells. In its sample, this clone was seen once. What it binds is not known. Germline V gene lookup returns CDR1 MDHEN and CDR2 SYDVKM. CDR3 length: 15 residues. Trimming stripped 3 bases from V and 2 bases from J, with 14 bases between. Clones were sequenced by immunoSEQ multiplex PCR, and TCRdb holds only the in-frame ones, with some missing. Among around 1,900,000 clones listed, roughly 93% were seen once. The material sequenced was naive CD8+ T cells from PBMCs. This clonotype was obtained from a man between 18 and 29 years old in good health. Some clones in this sample may be carry-over from other donors' samples. The chain couples TRBV28 to TRBJ2-7; no firm D call. The CDR3 coding sequence is TGTGCCAGCAGTTTTTTAAGGGCCATGACCTACGAGCAGTACTTC. Amino acid sequence: CASSFLRAMTYEQYF. Using reference TRBV28 and TRBJ2-7 for the parts outside the CDR3, the full variable domain is DVKVTQSSRYLVKRTGEKVFLECVQDMDHENMFWYRQDPGLGLRLIYFSYDVKMKEKGDIPEGYSVSREKKERFSLILESASTNQTSMYLCASSFLRAMTYEQYFGPGTRLTVT.